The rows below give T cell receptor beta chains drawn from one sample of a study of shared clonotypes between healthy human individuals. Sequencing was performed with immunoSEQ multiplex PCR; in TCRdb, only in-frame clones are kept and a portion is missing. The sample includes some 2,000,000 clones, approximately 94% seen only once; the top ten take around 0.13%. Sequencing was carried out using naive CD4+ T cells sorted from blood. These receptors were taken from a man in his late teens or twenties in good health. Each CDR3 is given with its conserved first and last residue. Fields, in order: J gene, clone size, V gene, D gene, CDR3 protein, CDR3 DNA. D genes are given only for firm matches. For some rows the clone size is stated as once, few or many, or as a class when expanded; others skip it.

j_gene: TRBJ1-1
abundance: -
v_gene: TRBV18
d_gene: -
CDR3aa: CASSALELGTEAFF
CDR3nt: TGTGCCAGCTCAGCTCTGGAGCTGGGGACTGAAGCTTTCTTT

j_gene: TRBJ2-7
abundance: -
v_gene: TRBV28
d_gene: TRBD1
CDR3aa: CASSPAGTGGSYEQYF
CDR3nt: TGTGCCAGCAGTCCCGCCGGGACAGGGGGTTCCTACGAGCAGTACTTC

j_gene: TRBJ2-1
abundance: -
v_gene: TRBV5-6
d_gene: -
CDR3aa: CASSLGGKVNEQFF
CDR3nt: TGTGCCAGCAGCTTGGGCGGGAAGGTAAATGAGCAGTTCTTC

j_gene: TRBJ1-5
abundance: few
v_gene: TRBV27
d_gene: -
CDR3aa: CASSLRSNQPQHF
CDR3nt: TGTGCCAGCAGTTTGAGGAGTAATCAGCCCCAGCATTTT

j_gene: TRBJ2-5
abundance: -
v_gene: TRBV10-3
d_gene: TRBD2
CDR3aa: CAIGLAGGQETQYF
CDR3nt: TGTGCCATCGGACTAGCGGGAGGCCAAGAGACCCAGTACTTC

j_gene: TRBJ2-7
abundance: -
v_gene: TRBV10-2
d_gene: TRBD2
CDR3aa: CASSELGRGSYEQYF
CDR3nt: TGCGCCAGCAGTGAGTTAGGGAGGGGTTCCTACGAGCAGTACTTC

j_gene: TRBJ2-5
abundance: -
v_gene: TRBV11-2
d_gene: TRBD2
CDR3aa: CASSFSGGDETQYF
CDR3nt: TGTGCCAGCAGCTTTAGCGGGGGTGATGAGACCCAGTACTTC

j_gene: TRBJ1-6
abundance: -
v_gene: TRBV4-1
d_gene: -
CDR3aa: CASSQWGGQMNNSPLHF
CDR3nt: TGCGCCAGCAGCCAATGGGGAGGACAGATGAATAATTCACCCCTCCACTTT

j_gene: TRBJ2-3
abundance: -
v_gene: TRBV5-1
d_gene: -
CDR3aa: CASSLGRNTDTQYF
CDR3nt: TGCGCCAGCAGCTTAGGGAGAAACACAGATACGCAGTATTTT

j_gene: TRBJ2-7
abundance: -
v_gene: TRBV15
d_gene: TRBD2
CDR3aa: CATSTGTSGSYEQYF
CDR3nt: TGTGCCACCAGCACCGGGACTAGCGGCTCCTACGAGCAGTACTTC

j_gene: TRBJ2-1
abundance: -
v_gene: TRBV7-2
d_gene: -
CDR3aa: CASSLDGVGEQFF
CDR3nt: TGTGCCAGCAGCTTAGACGGTGTGGGTGAGCAGTTCTTC

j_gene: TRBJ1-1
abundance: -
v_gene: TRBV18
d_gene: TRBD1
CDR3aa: CASSPSTGTGGLGTEAFF
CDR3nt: TGTGCCAGCTCACCATCGACCGGGACAGGGGGACTTGGCACTGAAGCTTTCTTT

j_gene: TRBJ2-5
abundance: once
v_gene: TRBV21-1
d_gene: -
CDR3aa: CASSKIQYF
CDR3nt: TGTGCCAGCAGCAAGATTCAGTACTTC

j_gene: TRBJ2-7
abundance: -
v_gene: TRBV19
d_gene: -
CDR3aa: CASSSRSRESPYEQYF
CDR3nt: TGTGCCAGTAGTAGCAGGTCTCGGGAAAGCCCCTACGAGCAGTACTTC

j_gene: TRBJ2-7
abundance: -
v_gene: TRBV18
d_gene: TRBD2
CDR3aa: CASSPPTGGSSYEQYF
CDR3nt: TGTGCCAGCTCACCACCTACCGGGGGGAGTTCCTACGAGCAGTACTTC

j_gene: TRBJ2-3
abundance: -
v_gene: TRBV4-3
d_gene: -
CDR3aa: CASSQAWGFGTDTQYF
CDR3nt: TGCGCCAGCAGCCAGGCCTGGGGATTCGGCACAGATACGCAGTATTTT

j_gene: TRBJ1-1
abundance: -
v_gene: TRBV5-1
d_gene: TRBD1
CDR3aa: CASSPGTGANTEAFF
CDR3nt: TGCGCCAGCAGCCCAGGGACAGGGGCGAACACTGAAGCTTTCTTT

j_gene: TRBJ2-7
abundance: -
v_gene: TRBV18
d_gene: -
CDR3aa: CASSLTGDLVEYF
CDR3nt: TGTGCCAGCTCGTTGACAGGTGACTTAGTGGAGTACTTC

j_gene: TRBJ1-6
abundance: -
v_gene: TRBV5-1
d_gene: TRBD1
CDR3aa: CASSLSGQGNSPLHF
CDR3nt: TGCGCCAGCAGTTTGTCGGGACAGGGTAATTCACCCCTCCACTTT

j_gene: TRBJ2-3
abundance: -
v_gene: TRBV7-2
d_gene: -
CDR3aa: CASSYLASSTDTQYF
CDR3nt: TGTGCCAGCAGCTACCTAGCGTCCTCCACAGATACGCAGTATTTT

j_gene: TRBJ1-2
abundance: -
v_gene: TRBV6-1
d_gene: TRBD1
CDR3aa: CASTHPSGTGRGYTF
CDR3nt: TGTGCCAGCACCCATCCGAGTGGGACAGGGAGGGGCTACACCTTC

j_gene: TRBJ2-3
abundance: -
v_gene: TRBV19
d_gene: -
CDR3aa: CASSIRGGMNTDTQYF
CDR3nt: TGTGCCAGTAGTATACGTGGCGGAATGAACACAGATACGCAGTATTTT

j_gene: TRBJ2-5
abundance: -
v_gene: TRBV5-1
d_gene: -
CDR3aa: CASSLAGGPETQYF
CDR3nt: TGCGCCAGCAGCTTGGCAGGGGGGCCAGAGACCCAGTACTTC

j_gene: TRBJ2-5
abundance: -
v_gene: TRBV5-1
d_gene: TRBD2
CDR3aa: CASSPDGRGGQETQYF
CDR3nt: TGCGCCAGCAGCCCGGACGGGCGGGGGGGCCAAGAGACCCAGTACTTC

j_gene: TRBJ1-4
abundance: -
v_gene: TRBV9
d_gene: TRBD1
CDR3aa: CASSARTGTGTTNEKLFF
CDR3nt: TGTGCCAGCAGCGCACGGACCGGGACAGGGACAACTAATGAAAAACTGTTTTTT

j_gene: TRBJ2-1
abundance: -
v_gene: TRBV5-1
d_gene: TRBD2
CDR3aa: CASSLLIAGSSYNEQFF
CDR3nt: TGCGCCAGCAGCTTGTTGATAGCGGGGAGCTCCTACAATGAGCAGTTCTTC

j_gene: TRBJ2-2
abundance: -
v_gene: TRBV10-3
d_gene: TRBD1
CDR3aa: CAISEPYGGQGFTGELFF
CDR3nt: TGTGCCATCAGTGAGCCGTACGGGGGACAGGGGTTCACCGGGGAGCTGTTTTTT

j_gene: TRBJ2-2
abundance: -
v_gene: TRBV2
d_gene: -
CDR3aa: CARGGQTTPNTGELFF
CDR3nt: TGTGCCAGAGGAGGACAGACGACCCCGAACACCGGGGAGCTGTTTTTT

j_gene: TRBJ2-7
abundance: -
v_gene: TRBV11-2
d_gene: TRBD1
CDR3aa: CASSLDQGAPYEQYF
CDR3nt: TGTGCCAGCAGCTTAGACCAGGGGGCCCCCTACGAGCAGTACTTC

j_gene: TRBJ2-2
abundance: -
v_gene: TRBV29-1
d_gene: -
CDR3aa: CSVSTVLTGELFF
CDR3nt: TGCAGCGTTTCGACAGTTCTTACCGGGGAGCTGTTTTTT

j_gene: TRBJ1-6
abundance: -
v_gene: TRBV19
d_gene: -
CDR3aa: CASRTHRNSPLHF
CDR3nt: TGTGCCAGTAGGACCCACAGGAATTCACCCCTCCACTTT

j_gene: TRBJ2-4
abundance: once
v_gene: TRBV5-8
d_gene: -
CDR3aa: CASTPDTIIQYF
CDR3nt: TGTGCCAGCACGCCGGACACTATCATTCAGTACTTC

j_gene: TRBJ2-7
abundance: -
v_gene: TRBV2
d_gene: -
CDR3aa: CASSPVGGREQYF
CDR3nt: TGTGCCAGCAGCCCCGTGGGGGGGCGGGAGCAGTACTTC

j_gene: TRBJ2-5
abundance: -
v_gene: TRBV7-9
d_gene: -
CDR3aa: CASSFVPEMETQYF
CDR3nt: TGTGCCAGCAGCTTCGTTCCCGAAATGGAGACCCAGTACTTC

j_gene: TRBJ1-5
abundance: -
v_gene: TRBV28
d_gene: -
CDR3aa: CASRRAGSYNQPQHF
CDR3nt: TGTGCCAGCAGACGGGCCGGGAGTTACAATCAGCCCCAGCATTTT

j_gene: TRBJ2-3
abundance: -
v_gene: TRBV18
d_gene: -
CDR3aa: CASSAFRSGQLDTQYF
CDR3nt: TGTGCCAGCTCAGCCTTCCGAAGCGGACAGTTAGATACGCAGTATTTT

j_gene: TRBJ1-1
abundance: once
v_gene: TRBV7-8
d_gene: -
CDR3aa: CASSLAFMNTEAFF
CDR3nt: TGTGCCAGCAGCTTAGCATTTATGAACACTGAAGCTTTCTTT

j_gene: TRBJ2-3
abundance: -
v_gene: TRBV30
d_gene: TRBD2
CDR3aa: CAWSVGGTSTDTQYF
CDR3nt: TGTGCCTGGAGTGTGGGGGGGACTAGCACAGATACGCAGTATTTT

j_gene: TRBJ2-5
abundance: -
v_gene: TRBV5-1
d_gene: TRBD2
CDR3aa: CASSRTVAGVGVETQYF
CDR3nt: TGCGCCAGCAGCCGGACGGTAGCGGGAGTTGGAGTTGAGACCCAGTACTTC

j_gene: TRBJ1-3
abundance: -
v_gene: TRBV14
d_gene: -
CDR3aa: CASSQYPQGLVGNTIYF
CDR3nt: TGTGCCAGCAGCCAGTATCCACAGGGATTGGTTGGAAACACCATATATTTT